This TCR beta chain was identified during a study of T cell changes during pregnancy in multiple sclerosis. Some clones are missing from TCRdb's copy, which holds only in-frame ones; the method was immunoSEQ multiplex PCR. In the table there are around 70,000 clones, around 90% of which are singletons. Germline V gives CDR1 GTSNPN, CDR2 SVGIG (reference sequence). Trimming stripped 4 bases from V and 9 bases from J, with 10 bases between. This CDR3 contains 11 residues. The sample was peripheral blood, taken in the second trimester of pregnancy. The chain links TRBV30 to TRBJ2-1, with D uncertain. This receptor was obtained from a female donor in good health, enrolled as a control in a pregnancy study. The CDR3 is CAWTTSAEQFF. The CDR3 coding sequence is TGTGCCTGGACCACGAGTGCTGAGCAGTTCTTC.